This T cell receptor beta chain was observed in a study of CD8+CD57+ T cells in acquired aplastic anemia listed by TCRdb under 2018. Looking at the study overall: On average, sorted CD4+ and CD8+ cells yielded around 3.5 ug of extracted DNA, with a range of roughly 0.17 to 30 ug. Mean read counts for healthy donor samples were about 10 million for CD4+ cells and around 11 million for CD8+ cells. Broad study findings and their caveats: Although twenty-nine CD8+ CDR3 sequences were shared by patients and controls, these sequences appeared highly expressed in patients and within the immunodominant clones of patients. Patients and healthy controls showed no significant difference in CD8+ Simpson's diversity (P=0.060).

This clonotype has a count of ten or more. The antigen it recognizes is unknown. Base qualities are missing; no much larger clone stands one base away. Genomic DNA served as template for TCR beta VDJ combination and CDR3 sequence profiling. An Illumina HiSeq 2000 was the platform used for TCR repertoire sequencing. The study's own analysis went as follows. TRBV/TRBJ rearrangement plots, CDR3 size and DJ length profiles, and Simpson's diversity index were used to evaluate the repertoires. The immunodominant clone was defined as the most abundant DNA sequence in deep sequencing data. CDR3 amino acid sequences were screened for sharing across subjects and were compared with published repertoires and the VDJdb database. Using fastp trimming at Q25 and MiXCR clonotype assembly, TCRdb reanalyzed the public sequencing data and kept in-frame beta chains. Every distinct CDR3 protein forms one entry, paired with its most common genes and DNA. TCRdb's processing, not the authors', yielded these V and J calls. Here the sample has around 140,000 distinct CDR3 sequences; 41% occur a single time. More than 7% of the sample belongs to the ten largest clones.

TCR repertoires of sorted CD4+ and CD8+ blood T cells from severe aplastic anemia patients and healthy subjects were deep-sequenced in the study. Ficoll-Paque density gradient centrifugation was used to isolate peripheral blood mononuclear cells. Before DNA was extracted, CD4+ and CD8+ T cells were sorted using either FACS or magnetic beads. The germline V gene yields SGHNT for CDR1 and YENEEA for CDR2. Deletion took 7 bases off V and 4 bases off J, with a span of 17 bases between the germline ends. Inclusive of the bounding cysteine and phenylalanine, the CDR3 is 15 residues long. The only DNA kept is the CDR3, 45 bases in frame from the first base.

Source material: sorted CD4+, CD8+, or CD8+CD57+ T cells (not recorded which) from PBMCs. The sequence is built from TRBV11-3 and TRBJ1-5, with no confident D gene call. This TCR derives from a human donor in good health, serving as a control. CDR3 reads: CASITPESSNQPQHF. The bases are TGTGCCAGCATCACTCCGGAGTCCTCAAATCAGCCCCAGCATTTT.